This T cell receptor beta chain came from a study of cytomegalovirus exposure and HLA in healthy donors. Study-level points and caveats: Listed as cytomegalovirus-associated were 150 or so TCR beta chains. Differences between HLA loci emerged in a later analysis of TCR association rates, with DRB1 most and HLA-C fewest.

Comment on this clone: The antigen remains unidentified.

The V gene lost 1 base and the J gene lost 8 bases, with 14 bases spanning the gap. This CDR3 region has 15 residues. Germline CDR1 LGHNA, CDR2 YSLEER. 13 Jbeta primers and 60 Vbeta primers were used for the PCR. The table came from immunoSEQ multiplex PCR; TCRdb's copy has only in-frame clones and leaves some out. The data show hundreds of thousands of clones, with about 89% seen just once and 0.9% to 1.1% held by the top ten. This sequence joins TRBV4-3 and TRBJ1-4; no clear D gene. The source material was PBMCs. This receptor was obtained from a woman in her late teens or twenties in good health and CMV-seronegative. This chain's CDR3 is CASSQVWDRGEKLFF. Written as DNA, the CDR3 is TGCGCCAGCAGCCAAGTATGGGATCGCGGGGAAAAACTGTTTTTT.